This T cell receptor (beta chain) was recovered during a study of T cell responses to AZD1222 COVID-19 vaccine. General study points: Vaccine-associated CD4 TCRs ranged over spike, dominating at 160-218 and 743-854. Spike-specific TCR breadth rose after two AZD1222 doses, and depth rose as well. Most donors were white British and more were female, and clonal diversity was possibly underestimated.

Of note for this clone: Antigen: not known.

TCRdb's table, derived via immunoSEQ multiplex PCR, lists solely in-frame clones and lacks some. Of roughly 200,000 clones in the sample, around 94% are singletons; the top ten hold around 3.6%. The CDR3 runs to 15 residues. Per the germline V gene, CDR1 is MNHEY and CDR2 is SMNVEV (reference sequence). Trimming stripped 7 bases from V and 6 bases from J, with 16 bases between. Sequencing was performed on peripheral blood, taken 28 days after the second dose of the MenACWY control vaccine. The chain combines TRBV27 with TRBJ1-6; perhaps TRBD1 as D (6 bases). The sequence was collected from an adult who received the MenACWY meningococcal vaccine as a control. CDR3 loop: CASTIVGATNSPLHF. The CDR3 DNA reads as TGTGCCAGCACCATAGTGGGGGCAACTAATTCACCCCTCCACTTT.